The 25 T cell receptor beta chains below all came from one sample that was sequenced in a study of cytomegalovirus exposure and HLA in healthy donors. The PCR employed 60 Vbeta primers together with 13 Jbeta primers. Profiled with immunoSEQ multiplex PCR; TCRdb holds only in-frame clones, not every one. The sample lists some 160,000 clones; around 80% were seen once. Sequencing input: PBMCs. Receptors originate from a man in his forties or fifties in good health and CMV-seronegative.

The rearrangement uses TRBV6-1 and TRBJ1-1, with a weak D call TRBD1 (5 bases). Germline V gene data show CDR1 as MNHNS and CDR2 as SASEGT. The CDR3 covers 14 residues. The germline V and J ends were trimmed by 4 bases and 0 bases, with 9 bases remaining between them. CDR3 residues: CASSVRGMNTEAFF. CDR3 nucleotides: TGTGCCAGCAGTGTTCGGGGGATGAACACTGAAGCTTTCTTT.

In this sample, this clone turned up a few times. The rearrangement uses TRBV10-3 and TRBJ1-1; D not certain. Trimming cost V 3 bases and J 5 bases, with 4 bases left between them. The CDR3 is made up of 11 amino acids. CDR1 ENHRY and CDR2 SYGVKD come from the germline V gene. The CDR3 sequence is CAISDRTEAFF. As DNA, the CDR3 is TGTGCCATCAGTGATCGGACTGAAGCTTTCTTT.

The chain is built from TRBV5-6 and TRBJ2-1; perhaps TRBD2 as D (6 bases). Germline V gene sequence: CDR1 SGHDT, CDR2 YYEEEE. The V end was cut by 2 bases, the J end by 4 bases, with 13 bases between. The CDR3 contains 15 residues. The CDR3 DNA sequence: TGTGCCAGCAGCTTCGGAGCGGGCCATTACAATGAGCAGTTCTTC. Its protein product is CASSFGAGHYNEQFF.

This rearrangement joins TRBV19 to TRBJ2-2; TRBD2 is a possible D gene (6 bases). V dropped 3 bases and J dropped 4 bases, with 9 bases sitting between them. In germline, CDR1 is LNHDA, CDR2 SQIVND (reference sequence). The CDR3 has 14 amino acids. The CDR3 coding sequence is TGTGCCAGTAGTATGGGACTGCTCACCGGGGAGCTGTTTTTT. It yields the protein CASSMGLLTGELFF.

The chain is built from TRBV4-1 and TRBJ1-4; D uncertain. The CDR3 runs to 16 residues. Germline-derived CDR1 and CDR2 are MGHRA and YSYEKL. Trimming removed 5 bases at V and 6 bases at J, with 19 bases between. The CDR3 DNA is TGCGCCAGCAGCTCGTGGACCGAGGGCGAGGATGAAAAACTGTTTTTT. It specifies CASSSWTEGEDEKLFF.

The V gene is TRBV27, the J gene TRBJ2-3, with TRBD1 matching 11 bases. Germline values: CDR1 MNHEY, CDR2 SMNVEV (reference sequence). The junction had 1 base not matched to a gene; V was cut back by 5 bases and J by 3 bases. The CDR3 spans 14 residues. This chain's CDR3 is CASSGTGGTDTQYF. In DNA form, the CDR3 reads TGTGCCAGCAGTGGGACAGGGGGAACAGATACGCAGTATTTT.

The chain couples TRBV18 to TRBJ2-4, with TRBD2 as a possible D gene (6 bases). The CDR3 has 14 residues. CDR1 and CDR2 from the germline V gene are KGHSH and LQKENI. Trimming shortened V by 5 bases and J by 6 bases, and 14 bases separated the two germline ends. DNA of the CDR3: TGTGCCAGCTCAAGGGACTCCCCAGGAAACATTCAGTACTTC. It translates to CASSRDSPGNIQYF.

Notes on this clone: An end of the junction does not agree with germline; a read error may underlie this. CDR3 nucleotide sequence: TGTTCCAGCAGCTCCCGGCCGGGAGCAATAGACAATGAGCAGTTCTTC. Translation: CSSSSRPGAIDNEQFF. V is TRBV7-9 and J is TRBJ2-1, with a weak D call TRBD2 (6 bases). This CDR3 is 16 amino acids long. CDR1 SEHNR and CDR2 FQNEAQ come from the germline V gene (reference sequence).

The chain combines TRBV19 with TRBJ2-7; TRBD1 matches at 8 bases. Germline assignment: CDR1 LNHDA and CDR2 SQIVND (reference sequence). The CDR3 length is 15 residues. Trimming cost V 6 bases and J 3 bases; bases outside gene matches: 10. This CDR3 reads CASRDSGTGYYEQYF. In DNA, the CDR3 is TGTGCCAGTAGAGATTCCGGGACAGGCTACTACGAGCAGTACTTC. Together with reference TRBV19 and TRBJ2-7, the CDR3 gives the full variable domain: DGGITQSPKYLFRKEGQNVTLSCEQNLNHDAMYWYRQDPGQGLRLIYYSQIVNDFQKGDIAEGYSVSREKKESFPLTVTSAQKNPTAFYLCASRDSGTGYYEQYFGPGTRLTVT.

V usage is TRBV19 and J usage is TRBJ1-4; TRBD1 is a possible D gene (6 bases). CDR1 and CDR2 (germline): LNHDA, SQIVND (reference sequence). This CDR3 comprises 14 residues. V was trimmed by 6 bases and J by 7 bases, leaving 15 bases between them. CDR3 in amino acids: CASRTRGSREKLFF. As DNA, the CDR3 is TGTGCCAGTAGAACCAGGGGATCCCGTGAAAAACTGTTTTTT.

The CDR3 sequence: CASSSSLLAGKETQYF. The CDR3 DNA is TGTGCCAGCAGCTCATCTTTACTAGCGGGAAAAGAGACCCAGTACTTC. The V call is TRBV11-1, the J call TRBJ2-5; 10 bases align to TRBD2. The CDR3 sequence is 16 residues long. CDR1 and CDR2 from the germline V gene are SGHAT and FQDESV (reference sequence). Trimming removed 4 bases from V and 3 bases from J; junction bases left unmatched: 8. The variable domain in full, completed from reference TRBV11-1 and TRBJ2-5, reads EAEVAQSPRYKITEKSQAVAFWCDPISGHATLYWYRQILGQGPELLVQFQDESVVDDSQLPKDRFSAERLKGVDSTLKIQPAELGDSAMYLCASSSSLLAGKETQYFGPGTRLLVL.

This clone was picked up a small number of times. The chain employs TRBV6-6 and TRBJ2-2, with 7 bases matching TRBD2. Germline V gene lookup returns CDR1 MNHNY and CDR2 SVGAGI (reference sequence). There are 16 residues in the CDR3. Trimming took 6 bases from V and 5 from J; bases not matched to a gene: 12. This chain's CDR3 is CASRHPLARRTGELFF. CDR3 bases: TGTGCCAGCAGGCACCCACTAGCGAGACGGACCGGGGAGCTGTTTTTT.

The chain joins TRBV6-1 to TRBJ2-3; a weak D match, TRBD1 (6 bases). The V end was cut by 7 bases, the J end by 2 bases, with 13 bases between. CDR3 length: 14 residues. Germline-derived CDR1 and CDR2 are MNHNS and SASEGT. CDR3 sequence: CASNSGQFTDTQYF. As DNA, the CDR3 is TGTGCCAGCAACAGTGGACAGTTCACAGATACGCAGTATTTT.

This chain joins TRBV6-1 and TRBJ1-1; possibly TRBD1 for D (6 bases). The CDR3 runs 14 residues. Germline-derived CDR1 and CDR2 are MNHNS and SASEGT. Trimming took 7 bases from V and 0 from J, leaving 12 bases between them. CDR3 sequence reads: CASNYRAMNTEAFF. CDR3 coding DNA: TGTGCCAGCAATTACAGGGCCATGAACACTGAAGCTTTCTTT.

The gene calls are TRBV11-2 and TRBJ2-1; TRBD2 aligns across 9 bases. This CDR3 spans 14 amino acids. The trim removed 9 bases at V and 12 bases at J, leaving 15 bases unmatched. Germline V gene data show CDR1 as SGHAT and CDR2 as FQNNGV. The CDR3 nucleotides read TGTGCCAGTGAGAGCGGGAGGACGGGGTGGGGGCAGTTCTTC. This encodes CASESGRTGWGQFF.

The chain joins TRBV19 to TRBJ1-1; the D is unclear. V gave up 5 bases and J gave up 8 bases, with 18 bases separating them. Germline V gene lookup returns CDR1 LNHDA and CDR2 SQIVND (reference sequence). There are 14 residues in the CDR3. The CDR3 region has the DNA TGTGCCAGTAGTGGTACAGTCCCGAGTAGGGAAGCTTTCTTT. Protein product: CASSGTVPSREAFF.

The CDR3 loop reads CAWNKQGRMNTEAFF. The CDR3 nucleotides read TGTGCCTGGAATAAACAGGGGCGGATGAACACTGAAGCTTTCTTT. The gene calls are TRBV30 and TRBJ1-1; 7 nucleotides match TRBD1. The length of the CDR3 is 15 residues. V shed 4 bases, J shed 0 bases, and the junction held 8 bases outside the gene matches. The V gene's germline CDR1 is GTSNPN and CDR2 SVGIG (reference sequence). Looking up the rest from reference TRBV30 and TRBJ1-1 gives the full variable domain: SQTIHQWPATLVQPVGSPLSLECTVEGTSNPNLYWYRQAAGRGLQLLFYSVGIGQISSEVPQNLSASRPQDRQFILSSKKLLLSDSGFYLCAWNKQGRMNTEAFFGQGTRLTVV.

Remarks on this clone: A junction end diverges from the germline sequence, so it may reflect a read error. The same CDR3 is also encoded by other DNA sequences in this sample. This rearrangement joins TRBV5-1 to TRBJ2-5, with 11 bases fitting TRBD2. The CDR3 totals 17 residues. CDR1 is SGHRS and CDR2 is YFSETQ in the germline V gene. The DNA of the CDR3 is TGCGCCAGCAGCTTGGAAAGGGGACTAGCGGTCCAAGAGACTCAGTACTTC. This translates into CASSLERGLAVQETQYF.

This chain joins TRBV7-9 and TRBJ2-3; no clear D gene. V lost 5 bases to trimming and J lost 9 bases, with 12 bases between them. This CDR3 is built from 12 residues. In germline, CDR1 is SEHNR, CDR2 FQNEAQ (reference sequence). CDR3 residues: CASSQDLRTQYF. For the CDR3, the DNA is TGTGCCAGCAGCCAAGACTTAAGGACGCAGTATTTT.

CDR3 coding DNA: TGTGCCAGCAGCTTGGAACTTAACGCGAACACCGGGGAGCTGTTTTTT. Translation: CASSLELNANTGELFF. The chain links TRBV5-4 to TRBJ2-2; D remains unclear. V was cut by 0 bases and J by 0 bases, with 9 bases left in between. Germline V gene sequence: CDR1 SGHNT, CDR2 YYREEE (reference sequence). The CDR3 covers 16 residues.

CDR3 region: CASSVAGVGENEQYF. The CDR3 bases are TGTGCCAGCAGCGTAGCGGGGGTAGGGGAAAACGAGCAGTACTTC. V usage is TRBV9 and J usage is TRBJ2-7; D may be TRBD2 (6 bases). Trimming took 0 bases from V and 5 from J, leaving 15 bases between them. The CDR3 runs to 15 residues. Germline-derived CDR1 and CDR2 are SGDLS and YYNGEE.

In its sample, this clone was seen a few times. The chain uses TRBV10-3 and TRBJ2-1; 11 nucleotides agree with TRBD2. Trimming cost V 10 bases and J 7 bases; bases outside gene matches: 12. The CDR3 has 15 residues. Germline CDR1 is ENHRY and CDR2 is SYGVKD. CDR3 sequence: CASETTSGSRNEQFF. The CDR3 DNA follows: TGTGCCAGCGAAACTACTAGCGGGAGTCGGAATGAGCAGTTCTTC.

The V call is TRBV18, the J call TRBJ2-3; 11 nucleotides match TRBD2. The CDR3 has 17 amino acids. Germline loops: CDR1 KGHSH, CDR2 LQKENI. V trimming: 0 bases; J trimming: 4 bases; junction bases outside the gene matches: 6. The CDR3 loop is CASSPPGTSGRSDTQYF. The CDR3 DNA reads TGTGCCAGCTCACCACCGGGAACTAGCGGGAGATCAGATACGCAGTATTTT. Looking up the rest from reference TRBV18 and TRBJ2-3 gives the full variable domain: NAGVMQNPRHLVRRRGQEARLRCSPMKGHSHVYWYRQLPEEGLKFMVYLQKENIIDESGMPKERFSAEFPKEGPSILRIQQVVRGDSAAYFCASSPPGTSGRSDTQYFGPGTRLTVL.

The count of this clone is one. The chain links TRBV29-1 to TRBJ2-3, with TRBD2 matching 7 bases. After removal of 0 bases from V and 1 base from J, the junction contained 4 bases not matched to a gene. This CDR3 region has 15 residues. Germline lookup yields CDR1 SQVTM and CDR2 ANQGSEA. CDR3 nucleotides: TGCAGCGTTGAAGAGGCTAGCGGAGGCACAGATACGCAGTATTTT. Residues: CSVEEASGGTDTQYF.

Turning to this clone: One junction end disagrees with the germline gene, perhaps due to a read error. This rearrangement joins TRBV7-9 to TRBJ1-4, with TRBD1 as a possible D gene (6 bases). Looked up from germline, CDR1 is SEHNR and CDR2 is FQNEAQ (reference sequence). The CDR3 is 12 amino acids. This chain's CDR3 is CSSSLQGEKLFF. CDR3 coding DNA: TGTTCCAGCAGCCTACAGGGTGAAAAACTGTTTTTT. The entire variable domain, with the rest obtained from reference TRBV7-9 and TRBJ1-4, is as follows: DTGVSQNPRHKITKRGQNVTFRCDPISEHNRLYWYRQTLGQGPEFLTYFQNEAQLEKSRLLSDRFSAERPKGSFSTLEIQRTEQGDSAMYLCSSSLQGEKLFFGSGTQLSVL.